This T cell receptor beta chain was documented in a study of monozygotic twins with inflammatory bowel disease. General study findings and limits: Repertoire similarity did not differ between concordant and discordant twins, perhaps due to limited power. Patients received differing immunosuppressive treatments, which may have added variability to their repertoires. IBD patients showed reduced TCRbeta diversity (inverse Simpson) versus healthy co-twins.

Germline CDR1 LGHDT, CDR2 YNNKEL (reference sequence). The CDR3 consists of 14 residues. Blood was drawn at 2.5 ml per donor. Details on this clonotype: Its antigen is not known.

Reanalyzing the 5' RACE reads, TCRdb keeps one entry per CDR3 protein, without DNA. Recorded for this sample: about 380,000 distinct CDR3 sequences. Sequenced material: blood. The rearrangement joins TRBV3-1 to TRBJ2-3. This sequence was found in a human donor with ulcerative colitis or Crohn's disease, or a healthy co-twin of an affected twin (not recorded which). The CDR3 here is CASSQDKSTDTQYF.